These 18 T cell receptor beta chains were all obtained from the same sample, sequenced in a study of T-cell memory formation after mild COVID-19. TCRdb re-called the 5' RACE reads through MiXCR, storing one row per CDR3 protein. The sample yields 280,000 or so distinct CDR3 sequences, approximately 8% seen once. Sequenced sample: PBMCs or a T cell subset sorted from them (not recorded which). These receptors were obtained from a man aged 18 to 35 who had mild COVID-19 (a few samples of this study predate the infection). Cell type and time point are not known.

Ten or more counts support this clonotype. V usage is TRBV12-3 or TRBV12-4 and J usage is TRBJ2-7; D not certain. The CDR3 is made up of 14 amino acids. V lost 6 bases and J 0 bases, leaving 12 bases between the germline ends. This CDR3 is CASRMSESSYEQYF. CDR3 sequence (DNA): TGTGCCAGCAGGATGTCAGAAAGCTCCTACGAGCAGTACTTC.

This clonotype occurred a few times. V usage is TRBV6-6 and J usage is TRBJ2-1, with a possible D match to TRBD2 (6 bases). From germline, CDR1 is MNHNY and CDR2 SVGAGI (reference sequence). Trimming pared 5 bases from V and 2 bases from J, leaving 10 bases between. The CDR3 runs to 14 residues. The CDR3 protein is CASSRPGAYNEQFF. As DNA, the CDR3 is TGTGCCAGCAGTCGCCCGGGGGCCTACAATGAGCAGTTCTTC.

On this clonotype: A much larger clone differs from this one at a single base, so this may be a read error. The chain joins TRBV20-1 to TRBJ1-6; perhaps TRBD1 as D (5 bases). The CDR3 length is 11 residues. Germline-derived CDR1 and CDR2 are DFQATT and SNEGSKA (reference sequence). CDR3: CSVHGGSSLRF. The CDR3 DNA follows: TGCAGTGTTCACGGGGGAAGCTCCCTCCGCTTT.

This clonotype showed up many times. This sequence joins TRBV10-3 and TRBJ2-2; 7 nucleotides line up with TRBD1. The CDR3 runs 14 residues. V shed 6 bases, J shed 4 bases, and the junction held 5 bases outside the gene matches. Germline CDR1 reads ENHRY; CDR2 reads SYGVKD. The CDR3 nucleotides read TGTGCCATCAGAAGACAGGGTGCCACCGGGGAGCTGTTTTTT. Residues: CAIRRQGATGELFF.

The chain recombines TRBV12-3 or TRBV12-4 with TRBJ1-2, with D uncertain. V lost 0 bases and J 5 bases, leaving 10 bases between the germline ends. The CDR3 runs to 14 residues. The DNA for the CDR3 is TGTGCCAGCAGTTTAGCCACGGCCACATATGGCTACACCTTC. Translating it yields CASSLATATYGYTF.

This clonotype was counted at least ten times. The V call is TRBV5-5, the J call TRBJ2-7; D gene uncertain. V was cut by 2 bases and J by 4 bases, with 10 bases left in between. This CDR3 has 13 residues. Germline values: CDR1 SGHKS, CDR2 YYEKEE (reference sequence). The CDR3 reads CASSLFGPYEQYV. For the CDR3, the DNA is TGTGCCAGCAGCTTATTCGGACCTTACGAGCAGTACGTC.

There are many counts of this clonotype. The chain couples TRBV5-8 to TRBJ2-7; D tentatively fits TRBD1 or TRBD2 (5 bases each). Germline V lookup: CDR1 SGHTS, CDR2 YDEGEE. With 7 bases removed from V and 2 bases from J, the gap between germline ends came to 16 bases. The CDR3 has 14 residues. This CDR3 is CASRGWGRTYEQYF. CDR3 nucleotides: TGTGCCAGCCGGGGATGGGGGAGAACCTACGAGCAGTACTTC.

The CDR3 region is CASSPVQVEVFGYTF. As DNA, the CDR3 is TGTGCCAGCTCACCAGTGCAGGTGGAAGTCTTTGGCTACACCTTC. The chain couples TRBV18 to TRBJ1-2, with unresolved D. Trimming left V 2 bases short and J 7 bases short, with 17 bases between. This CDR3 comprises 15 residues. CDR1 is KGHSH and CDR2 is LQKENI in the germline V gene.

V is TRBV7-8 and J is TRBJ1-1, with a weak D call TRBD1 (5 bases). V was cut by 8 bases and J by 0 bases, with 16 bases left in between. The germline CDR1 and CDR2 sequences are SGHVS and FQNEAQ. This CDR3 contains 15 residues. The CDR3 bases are TGTGCCAGCGGAGGGGAGTCGGTCATGAACACTGAAGCTTTCTTT. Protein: CASGGESVMNTEAFF.

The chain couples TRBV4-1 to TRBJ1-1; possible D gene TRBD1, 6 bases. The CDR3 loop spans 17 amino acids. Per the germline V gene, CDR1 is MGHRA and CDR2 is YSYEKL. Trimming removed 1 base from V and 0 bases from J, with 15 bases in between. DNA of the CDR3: TGCGCCAGCAGCCAAGGCCTGCGTGGGGGCATGAACACTGAAGCTTTCTTT. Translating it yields CASSQGLRGGMNTEAFF.

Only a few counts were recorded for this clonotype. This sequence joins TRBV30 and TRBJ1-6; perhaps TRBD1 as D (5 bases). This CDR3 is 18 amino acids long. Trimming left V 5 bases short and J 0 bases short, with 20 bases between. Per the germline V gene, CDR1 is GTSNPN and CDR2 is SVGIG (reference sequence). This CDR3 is CAWDGRTGLSSYNSPLHF. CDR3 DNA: TGTGCCTGGGACGGCCGGACGGGGCTGAGCTCCTATAATTCACCCCTCCACTTT.

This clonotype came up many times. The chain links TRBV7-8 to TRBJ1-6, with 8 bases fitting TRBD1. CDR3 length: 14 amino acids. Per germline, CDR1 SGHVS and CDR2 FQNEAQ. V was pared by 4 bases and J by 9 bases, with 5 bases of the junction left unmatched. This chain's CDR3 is CASSYGQGLSPLHF. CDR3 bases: TGTGCCAGCAGCTACGGACAGGGTCTTTCACCCCTCCACTTT.

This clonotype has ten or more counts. CDR3: CAISESKRGTDTQYF. CDR3 sequence (DNA): TGTGCCATCAGTGAGTCAAAAAGGGGTACAGATACGCAGTATTTT. This sequence joins TRBV10-3 and TRBJ2-3, with D possibly matching TRBD1 (5 bases). The length of the CDR3 is 15 residues. Germline assignment: CDR1 ENHRY and CDR2 SYGVKD. V dropped 0 bases and J dropped 3 bases, with 10 bases sitting between them.

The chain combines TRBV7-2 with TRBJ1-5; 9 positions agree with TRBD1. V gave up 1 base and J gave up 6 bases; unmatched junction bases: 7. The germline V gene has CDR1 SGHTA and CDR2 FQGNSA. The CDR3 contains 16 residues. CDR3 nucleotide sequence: TGTGCCAGCAGCTTAGGGCACAGGGGGCTAGGTCAGCCCCAGCATTTT. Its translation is CASSLGHRGLGQPQHF.

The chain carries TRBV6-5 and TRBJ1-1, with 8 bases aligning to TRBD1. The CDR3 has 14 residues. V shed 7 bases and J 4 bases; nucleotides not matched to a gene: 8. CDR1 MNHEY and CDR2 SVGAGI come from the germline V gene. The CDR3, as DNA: TGTGCCAGCAATACAGGGGGGGGAACCACTGAAGCTTTCTTT. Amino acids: CASNTGGGTTEAFF.

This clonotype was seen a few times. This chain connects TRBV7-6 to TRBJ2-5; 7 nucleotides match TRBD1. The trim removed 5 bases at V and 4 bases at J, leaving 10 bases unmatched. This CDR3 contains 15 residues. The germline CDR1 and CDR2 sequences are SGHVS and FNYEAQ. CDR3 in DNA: TGTGCCAGCAGCCGCGGTGGGCAGGGGGTAGAGACCCAGTACTTC. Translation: CASSRGGQGVETQYF.

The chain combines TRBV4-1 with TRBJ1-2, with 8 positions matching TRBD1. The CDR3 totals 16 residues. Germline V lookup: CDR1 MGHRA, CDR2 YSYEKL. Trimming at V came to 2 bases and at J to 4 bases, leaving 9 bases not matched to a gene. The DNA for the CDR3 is TGCGCCAGCAGCCAATTTTCGGACAGGGACCTCTATGGCTACACCTTC. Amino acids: CASSQFSDRDLYGYTF.

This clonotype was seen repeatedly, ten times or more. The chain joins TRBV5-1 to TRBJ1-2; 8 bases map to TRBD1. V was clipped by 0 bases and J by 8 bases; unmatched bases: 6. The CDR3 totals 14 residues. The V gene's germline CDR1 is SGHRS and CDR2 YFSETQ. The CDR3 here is CASSLDGQGNGYTF. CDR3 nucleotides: TGCGCCAGCAGCTTGGACGGACAGGGTAACGGCTACACCTTC.